One and the same sample provided the 17 T cell receptor beta chains below, sequenced in a study of neoadjuvant nivolumab and ipilimumab in lung cancer. Profiled with immunoSEQ multiplex PCR; TCRdb holds only in-frame clones, not every one. The table lists about 20,000 clones, 65% to 80% of them singletons, with roughly 7.7% in the top ten. Sequences were derived from tumor tissue, sampled after neoadjuvant nivolumab, alone or with ipilimumab, at or shortly before surgery. Receptor source: an adult with non-small cell lung cancer.

This rearrangement joins TRBV25-1 to TRBJ2-7; 8 bases line up with TRBD1. Trimming at V came to 4 bases and at J to 1 base, leaving 6 bases not matched to a gene. Germline lookup yields CDR1 MGHDK and CDR2 SYGVNS. This CDR3 comprises 15 residues. DNA for the CDR3: TGTGCCAGCAGTGGGATGGGGACAGGTTCCTACGAGCAGTACTTC. This gives the protein CASSGMGTGSYEQYF.

This chain links TRBV5-1 with TRBJ1-1; 8 nucleotides agree with TRBD1. The V gene end was trimmed by 4 bases and the J gene end by 6 bases; junction bases not matched to a gene: 11. The CDR3 totals 15 residues. Germline CDR1 is SGHRS and CDR2 is YFSETQ. The CDR3 loop is CASSTPTGASPEAFF. For the CDR3, the DNA is TGCGCCAGCAGCACACCGACAGGGGCCAGCCCTGAAGCTTTCTTT.

The chain is built from TRBV7-3 and TRBJ2-1, with TRBD2 matching over 7 bases. CDR3 length equals 14 residues. CDR1 is SGHTA, CDR2 FQGTGA, per germline. The junction had 9 bases not matched to a gene; V was cut back by 5 bases and J by 8 bases. CDR3 DNA sequence: TGTGCCAGCAGCCTCGGACTAGAGAACGATGAGCAGTTCTTC. Protein sequence: CASSLGLENDEQFF.

The chain combines TRBV29-1 with TRBJ2-7; D perhaps matches TRBD1 (5 bases). The germline CDR1 and CDR2 sequences are SQVTM and ANQGSEA. V lost 4 bases and J 2 bases, leaving 12 bases between the germline ends. The CDR3 sequence is 13 residues long. CDR3 loop: CSVGFRGAYEQYF. CDR3 DNA: TGCAGCGTTGGATTTAGGGGTGCCTACGAGCAGTACTTC.

This clone was seen a few times. The chain employs TRBV2 and TRBJ2-5, with a weak D call TRBD1 (5 bases). The CDR3 runs to 13 residues. V was trimmed by 6 bases and J by 2 bases, leaving 10 bases between them. The V gene's germline CDR1 is SNHLY and CDR2 FYNNEI. The CDR3 region is CASRRQRQETQYF. DNA for the CDR3: TGTGCCAGCAGGAGACAGAGACAAGAGACCCAGTACTTC.

The rearrangement joins TRBV2 to TRBJ2-4, with 8 nucleotides matching TRBD1. CDR3 length: 13 residues. The J segment lost 14 bases and the V segment lost 10 bases, leaving 16 bases of the junction unmatched. Germline V gene sequence: CDR1 SNHLY, CDR2 FYNNEI. The CDR3 spells CATSHTRDRKKYF. The CDR3 DNA is TGTGCCACTTCCCACACCCGGGACAGGAAAAAGTACTTC.

This clone was seen a handful of times. The chain's CDR3 is CASSLEGSPLSIQYF. CDR3 bases: TGTGCCAGCAGCTTAGAGGGGAGTCCATTGAGCATTCAGTACTTC. This sequence joins TRBV11-2 and TRBJ2-4; weak D call: TRBD2 (5 bases). The CDR3 is made up of 15 amino acids. From germline, CDR1 is SGHAT and CDR2 FQNNGV. The germline V and J ends were trimmed by 0 bases and 9 bases, with 15 bases remaining between them. The variable domain in full, with the rest retrieved from reference TRBV11-2 and TRBJ2-4, is EAGVAQSPRYKIIEKRQSVAFWCNPISGHATLYWYQQILGQGPKLLIQFQNNGVVDDSQLPKDRFSAERLKGVDSTLKIQPAKLEDSAVYLCASSLEGSPLSIQYFGAGTRLSVL.

V is TRBV15 and J is TRBJ2-3, with 8 nucleotides matching TRBD1. The CDR3 sequence is 15 residues long. Germline V gives CDR1 LNHNV, CDR2 YYDKDF (reference sequence). V dropped 0 bases and J dropped 6; count of bases not matched to a gene: 5. CDR3 DNA: TGTGCCACCAGCAGAGACGCGGACAGGGCCGATACGCAGTATTTT. The encoded protein is CATSRDADRADTQYF.

In this sample, this clone is medium-sized (0.01 to 0.1%). The chain links TRBV27 to TRBJ2-3; tentatively, D is TRBD1 or TRBD2 (5 bases each). Germline CDR1 reads MNHEY; CDR2 reads SMNVEV (reference sequence). This CDR3 spans 16 amino acids. Trimming cost V 5 bases and J 0 bases, with 15 bases left between them. CDR3 sequence: CASSRRWGLSTDTQYF. CDR3 in DNA: TGTGCCAGCAGTCGTCGATGGGGGTTGAGCACAGATACGCAGTATTTT.

The genes are TRBV5-1 and TRBJ2-1; TRBD2 matches at 10 bases. The V and J ends lost 0 bases and 7 bases, in that order; junction bases with no gene match: 10. There are 17 residues in the CDR3. Germline CDR1 is SGHRS and CDR2 is YFSETQ. The CDR3 loop is CASSLVASGSSGNEQFF. CDR3 DNA sequence: TGCGCCAGCAGCTTGGTAGCTAGCGGGAGCAGTGGGAATGAGCAGTTCTTC.

The genes are TRBV7-9 and TRBJ2-1, with 12 bases aligning to TRBD2. This CDR3 contains 15 residues. The germline gives CDR1 SEHNR, CDR2 FQNEAQ (reference sequence). V trimming: 5 bases; J trimming: 8 bases; junction bases outside the gene matches: 7. The CDR3 DNA reads TGTGCCAGCAGCGCTAGCGGGGGGGCCGGGGATGAGCAGTTCTTC. Translation gives CASSASGGAGDEQFF.

There are a few counts of this clone. The chain links TRBV30 to TRBJ1-2, with no clear D. Germline V gene sequence: CDR1 GTSNPN, CDR2 SVGIG (reference sequence). The CDR3 is made up of 12 amino acids. V lost 2 bases and J lost 1, with 5 bases in between. Written as DNA, the CDR3 is TGTGCCTGGAGTTTAATTAACTATGGCTACACCTTC. Amino acid sequence: CAWSLINYGYTF.

This clone appeared a few times. CDR3 sequence reads: CASSAQPSGANVLTF. CDR3 in DNA: TGTGCCAGCTCAGCTCAGCCCTCTGGGGCCAACGTCCTGACTTTC. V gene TRBV18 combines with J gene TRBJ2-6; D unclear. Germline V gene data show CDR1 as KGHSH and CDR2 as LQKENI. The CDR3 extends over 15 amino acids. Between the trimmed V and J ends, which lost 5 bases and 0 bases, there was a span of 8 bases.

The rearrangement joins TRBV6-1 to TRBJ2-4; D might be TRBD1 (7 bases). Trimming left V 3 bases short and J 3 bases short, with 12 bases between. The germline V gene has CDR1 MNHNS and CDR2 SASEGT. CDR3 length equals 15 residues. In DNA form, the CDR3 reads TGTGCCAGCAGTGACAGGGGGGTGGTCAAAAACATTCAGTACTTC. Residues: CASSDRGVVKNIQYF.

The chain couples TRBV6-6 to TRBJ1-2; D gene ambiguous. Germline lookup yields CDR1 MNHNY and CDR2 SVGAGI (reference sequence). Trimming took 2 bases from V and 2 from J, leaving 12 bases between them. This CDR3 is built from 15 residues. The CDR3 loop reads CASSYEAGPNYGYTF. In DNA, the CDR3 is TGTGCCAGCAGTTACGAGGCAGGCCCGAACTATGGCTACACCTTC.

This rearrangement joins TRBV25-1 to TRBJ1-2; D unclear. V was shortened by 6 bases and J by 4 bases, with 18 bases between the two germline ends. CDR1 is MGHDK, CDR2 SYGVNS, per germline. The CDR3 is 15 amino acids. CDR3 region: CASSPITQGPYGYTF. The CDR3 nucleotides read TGTGCCAGCAGCCCGATCACACAAGGACCCTATGGCTACACCTTC.

This clone has just one count. The CDR3, as DNA: TGTGCCAGCAGCTCCGGGACTAGTCGTGAGCAGTACTTC. This translates into CASSSGTSREQYF. The chain is built from TRBV7-2 and TRBJ2-7; 8 bases match TRBD2. The CDR3 sequence is 13 residues long. Trimming removed 4 bases from V and 7 bases from J; junction bases left unmatched: 6. Germline V gene sequence: CDR1 SGHTA, CDR2 FQGNSA.